Listed here are 14 T cell receptor beta chains from one sample, sequenced in a study of T cell clonotyping in hematopoietic cell transplantation. TCRdb keeps only in-frame clones here, not all; method: immunoSEQ multiplex PCR. The sample contains about 6,800 clones, roughly 98% of which appear only once. The source material was PBMCs, sampled 30 days after allogeneic stem cell transplant. Receptors originate from a male patient aged 60 to 75 who had an allogeneic stem cell transplant from a related donor, so the T cells may come from the graft donor. Some clones in this sample may be carry-over from other donors' samples.

The chain combines TRBV6-6 with TRBJ1-6, with 9 bases lining up with TRBD1. The junction had 4 bases not matched to a gene; V was cut back by 6 bases and J by 7 bases. CDR3 length equals 14 residues. The germline V gene encodes CDR1 MNHNY and CDR2 SVGAGI (reference sequence). The CDR3 sequence is CASSGQGRNSPLHF. The CDR3 DNA reads TGTGCCAGCAGCGGACAGGGGAGAAATTCACCCCTCCACTTT.

The chain is built from TRBV6-1 and TRBJ1-3; the match to TRBD1 covers 8 bases. This CDR3 is 15 amino acids long. J gave up 4 bases and V 3 bases, and 5 bases lay outside the gene matches. Per germline, CDR1 MNHNS and CDR2 SASEGT. Here the CDR3 DNA reads TGTGCCAGCAGTGAGACAGGGGAACTCGGAAACACCATATATTTT. Residues: CASSETGELGNTIYF.

The rearrangement uses TRBV6-5 and TRBJ1-2, with TRBD1 matching 9 bases. The germline CDR1 and CDR2 sequences are MNHEY and SVGAGI. The CDR3 sequence is 15 residues long. The V and J ends lost 7 bases and 5 bases, in that order; junction bases with no gene match: 11. The CDR3 DNA follows: TGTGCCAGCACCCGAGGGACAGGGCACACGTATGGCTACACCTTC. This gives the protein CASTRGTGHTYGYTF.

This sequence joins TRBV29-1 and TRBJ1-2; D possibly corresponds to TRBD1 (6 bases). Looked up from germline, CDR1 is SQVTM and CDR2 is ANQGSEA. V lost 6 bases to trimming and J lost 6 bases, with 14 bases between them. This CDR3 contains 12 residues. The CDR3 region is CSVLGQSNGYTF. In DNA, the CDR3 is TGCAGCGTCCTAGGACAGAGTAATGGCTACACCTTC.

This chain joins TRBV7-2 and TRBJ2-5, with D uncertain. V gave up 1 base and J gave up 3 bases, with 12 bases separating them. The CDR3 spans 15 residues. Per the germline V gene, CDR1 is SGHTA and CDR2 is FQGNSA. In DNA form, the CDR3 reads TGTGCCAGCAGCTTAGTGGGCAGGATGGAAGAGACCCAGTACTTC. It specifies CASSLVGRMEETQYF.

The rearrangement uses TRBV29-1 and TRBJ1-1; possibly TRBD1 for D (6 bases). The V gene lost 5 bases and the J gene lost 3 bases, with 10 bases spanning the gap. The germline CDR1 and CDR2 sequences are SQVTM and ANQGSEA. The CDR3 runs 12 residues. CDR3 region: CSVKGGDTEAFF. Written as DNA, the CDR3 is TGCAGCGTTAAAGGGGGGGACACTGAAGCTTTCTTT.

This rearrangement joins TRBV5-1 to TRBJ2-1; D may be TRBD1 (6 bases). CDR3 length: 16 residues. Germline assignment: CDR1 SGHRS and CDR2 YFSETQ. Trimming shortened V by 0 bases and J by 7 bases, and 17 bases separated the two germline ends. The CDR3 loop reads CASSLAVTGRGNEQFF. CDR3 nucleotide sequence: TGCGCCAGCAGCTTGGCCGTGACGGGCAGGGGAAATGAGCAGTTCTTC. The full variable domain, completed using reference TRBV5-1 and TRBJ2-1, is KAGVTQTPRYLIKTRGQQVTLSCSPISGHRSVSWYQQTPGQGLQFLFEYFSETQRNKGNFPGRFSGRQFSNSRSEMNVSTLELGDSALYLCASSLAVTGRGNEQFFGPGTRLTVL.

The V call is TRBV7-3, the J call TRBJ2-2; TRBD1 matches 9 bases. V trimming: 5 bases; J trimming: 5 bases; junction bases outside the gene matches: 12. CDR3 length: 17 residues. The V gene's germline CDR1 is SGHTA and CDR2 FQGTGA. The CDR3 loop reads CASSTKQGALETGELFF. DNA of the CDR3: TGTGCCAGCAGCACGAAACAGGGGGCGCTGGAGACCGGGGAGCTGTTTTTT.

The gene calls are TRBV4-1 and TRBJ1-6; maybe TRBD1 (6 bases). The CDR3 contains 15 residues. Germline CDR1 is MGHRA and CDR2 is YSYEKL. The V end lost 1 base, the J end lost 5 bases, and 9 bases lay between the germline ends. CDR3 region: CASSQARGDNSPLHF. CDR3 nucleotides: TGCGCCAGCAGCCAAGCCAGGGGCGATAATTCACCCCTCCACTTT.

This rearrangement joins TRBV7-3 to TRBJ1-3; D is uncertain. Germline V gene sequence: CDR1 SGHTA, CDR2 FQGTGA. V lost 1 base to trimming and J lost 4 bases, with 5 bases between them. This CDR3 has 13 residues. The CDR3 region has the DNA TGTGCCAGCAGCTTAAATGTGGGAAACACCATATATTTT. Protein product: CASSLNVGNTIYF.

The chain links TRBV6-5 to TRBJ1-2, with D possibly TRBD1 on 5 matching bases. This CDR3 spans 15 amino acids. The V end was cut by 5 bases, the J end by 4 bases, with 17 bases between. Germline values: CDR1 MNHEY, CDR2 SVGAGI. The CDR3 DNA reads as TGTGCCAGCAGTGCAGGAGGCAGGGCGGCCTATGGCTACACCTTC. Protein product: CASSAGGRAAYGYTF.

The genes are TRBV7-2 and TRBJ2-7; 9 bases map to TRBD1. Germline V gene sequence: CDR1 SGHTA, CDR2 FQGNSA. This CDR3 has 14 amino acids. The trim removed 6 bases at V and 3 bases at J, leaving 6 bases unmatched. The CDR3 DNA is TGTGCCAGCAGGTCCGGGACAGGGAGCTACGAGCAGTACTTC. It yields the protein CASRSGTGSYEQYF.

The V call is TRBV9, the J call TRBJ1-2; 8 nucleotides agree with TRBD1. Germline V gives CDR1 SGDLS, CDR2 YYNGEE. This CDR3 contains 16 residues. J was trimmed by 8 bases and V by 4 bases; bases with no gene match: 16. CDR3 in amino acids: CASSPVGGTGAQGYTF. CDR3 nucleotides: TGTGCCAGCAGCCCCGTGGGGGGGACAGGAGCTCAAGGCTACACCTTC.

The genes are TRBV2 and TRBJ1-4, with 9 nucleotides matching TRBD1. Germline CDR1 and CDR2: SNHLY and FYNNEI. This CDR3 has 14 amino acids. V dropped 6 bases and J dropped 8; count of bases not matched to a gene: 7. CDR3 nucleotides: TGTGCCAGCAGGGAGGGACAGGGAGGGGAAAAACTGTTTTTT. Its translation is CASREGQGGEKLFF.